This T cell receptor beta chain was captured in a study of cytomegalovirus exposure and HLA in healthy donors. Study-wide context: The Caucasian-associated ancestry cluster contained more than 75% of the approximately 410 genotyped donors.

On this clone: The identical CDR3 is also encoded by other nucleotide sequences in the sample.

With 60 Vbeta and 13 Jbeta primers, the PCR was carried out. Only in-frame clones appear in the TCRdb table, and some are missing; sequencing was by immunoSEQ multiplex PCR. The table records 200,000 or so clones, more than 75% of them present only once. Trimming pared 5 bases from V and 7 bases from J, leaving 9 bases between. The germline CDR1 and CDR2 sequences are SGHAT and FQNNGV. The CDR3 covers 11 residues. The origin of this receptor is a woman aged 45-60 years in good health and CMV-seropositive. Sequencing input: PBMCs. The genes are TRBV11-2 and TRBJ2-7; no definite D call. As DNA, the CDR3 is TGTGCCAGCAGCCTTCCCGGGGAGCAGTACTTC. Amino acid sequence: CASSLPGEQYF. The variable domain in full, with the rest retrieved from reference TRBV11-2 and TRBJ2-7, is EAGVAQSPRYKIIEKRQSVAFWCNPISGHATLYWYQQILGQGPKLLIQFQNNGVVDDSQLPKDRFSAERLKGVDSTLKIQPAKLEDSAVYLCASSLPGEQYFGPGTRLTVT.